This T cell receptor (beta chain) was obtained from a study of shared clonotypes between healthy human individuals. Some clones are missing from TCRdb's copy, which holds only in-frame ones; the method was immunoSEQ multiplex PCR. The sample yields about 1.1 million clones, roughly 77% seen once. Per germline, CDR1 LNHDA and CDR2 SQIVND (reference sequence). The CDR3 is 15 residues long. V trimming: 7 bases; J trimming: 9 bases; junction bases outside the gene matches: 13. Sequencing input: memory CD4+ T cells from PBMCs. Stated subset: CD45RA-negative fraction. The source of this sequence is a young man in good health. Some clones in this sample may be carry-over from other donors' samples. V usage is TRBV19 and J usage is TRBJ1-5, with 9 nucleotides matching TRBD1. CDR3 bases: TGTGCCAGTACGACCCGAGACAGGGGGGTTTGGCCCCAGCATTTT. It encodes CASTTRDRGVWPQHF.